The 9 T cell receptor beta chains presented below share a single source sample, sequenced in a study of identical twins (dated by TCRdb to about 2016). Library preparation was by 5' RACE. Sequencing instrument: Illumina HiSeq 2000. The raw public data were reprocessed by TCRdb itself: fastp quality trimming at Q25, MiXCR clonotype calling, in-frame beta chains only. Each record represents a unique CDR3 protein, reported with the most common genes and DNA among its rows. This sample comprises approximately 1.8 million distinct CDR3 sequences, more than 30% of them detected only once. Together, the top ten hold more than 0.25% of the sample. The specimen was cord blood. Receptor source: a newborn girl in good health.

The J gene is TRBJ2-7, the V gene TRBV7-2; TRBD2 matches 8 bases. The J segment lost 4 bases and the V segment lost 5 bases, leaving 10 bases of the junction unmatched. The germline gives CDR1 SGHTA, CDR2 FQGNSA. The CDR3 sequence is 15 residues long. The CDR3 DNA reads TGTGCCAGCAGCCCCGGAGGACTAGCCGGATACGAGCAGTACTTC. As protein: CASSPGGLAGYEQYF.

This clonotype was observed a few times. This chain links TRBV4-1 with TRBJ2-7; TRBD2 matches 8 bases. Germline-derived CDR1 and CDR2 are MGHRA and YSYEKL. The J segment lost 8 bases and the V segment lost 4 bases, leaving 16 bases of the junction unmatched. The CDR3 is made up of 16 amino acids. CDR3 protein: CASSPYSAGAMVKQYF. DNA of the CDR3: TGCGCCAGCAGCCCCTACTCAGCGGGGGCCATGGTCAAGCAGTACTTC.

This sequence joins TRBV4-2 and TRBJ1-5, with D tentatively TRBD1 (5 bases). Germline V gene data show CDR1 as LGHNA and CDR2 as YNFKEQ. The CDR3 covers 15 residues. V lost 5 bases and J 0 bases, leaving 11 bases between the germline ends. The CDR3 reads CASSVRENSNQPQHF. CDR3 sequence (DNA): TGTGCCAGCAGCGTCAGGGAGAATAGCAATCAGCCCCAGCATTTT.

The chain joins TRBV15 to TRBJ1-2; possibly TRBD1 for D (6 bases). The CDR3 covers 15 residues. Germline V gives CDR1 LNHNV, CDR2 YYDKDF (reference sequence). Trimming took off 3 bases at V and 4 bases at J, with 15 bases between the two ends. The CDR3 loop is CATSSPNRAAYGYTF. The DNA for the CDR3 is TGTGCCACCAGCAGCCCGAACAGGGCGGCCTATGGCTACACCTTC.

On this clonotype: The conserved phenylalanine or tryptophan normally closing the CDR3 is absent here, so this likely arose from a read error. The gene calls are TRBV7-2 and TRBJ2-1; 8 bases align to TRBD2. The tail of the sequence fits TRBJ2-7 better, so the J call may be wrong. This CDR3 has 15 residues. Germline CDR1 is SGHTA and CDR2 is FQGNSA. CDR3 DNA sequence: TGTGCCAGCAGCTTAAGCGGGAGCTCCTACAATGAGCAGTACTTA. It encodes CASSLSGSSYNEQYL.

This rearrangement joins TRBV11-2 to TRBJ2-1; D is ambiguous. The CDR3 spans 12 residues. Between the trimmed V and J ends, which lost 4 bases and 4 bases, there was a span of 5 bases. Per germline, CDR1 SGHAT and CDR2 FQNNGV. This CDR3 reads CASSSIYNEQFF. The CDR3 region has the DNA TGTGCCAGCAGCTCTATATACAATGAGCAGTTCTTC.

A note on this clonotype: At one of its ends the junction is not consistent with the germline gene, which may arise from a read error. This chain uses TRBV5-1 with TRBJ2-1; 7 positions match TRBD1. The CDR3 runs 14 residues. Germline CDR1 and CDR2: SGHRS and YFSETQ. This CDR3 reads CAGSSGQAYNEQFF. The CDR3 DNA follows: TGCGCCGGCAGCTCCGGACAGGCCTACAATGAGCAGTTCTTC.

This clonotype was seen a handful of times. This rearrangement joins TRBV5-1 to TRBJ2-7, with D perhaps matching TRBD1 (5 bases). The V and J ends lost 2 bases and 3 bases respectively, with 12 bases between them. Germline values: CDR1 SGHRS, CDR2 YFSETQ. The length of the CDR3 is 14 residues. CDR3 amino acids: CASSFFTGYYEQYF. CDR3 nucleotide sequence: TGCGCCAGCAGCTTCTTCACAGGCTACTACGAGCAGTACTTC.

This clonotype appeared a few times. V gene TRBV20-1 combines with J gene TRBJ1-4; D perhaps matches TRBD1 (6 bases). Germline CDR1 DFQATT, CDR2 SNEGSKA (reference sequence). V shed 3 bases and J shed 0 bases, with 14 bases lying between them. The CDR3 loop spans 16 amino acids. The CDR3 spells CSARETGLTTNEKLFF. The CDR3 nucleotides read TGCAGTGCTAGGGAGACAGGTCTAACAACTAATGAAAAACTGTTTTTT.